This is a list of T cell receptor beta chains from one sample in a study of T cell responses to AZD1222 COVID-19 vaccine. Data came from immunoSEQ multiplex PCR; TCRdb stores just in-frame clones and leaves some out. The data hold tens of thousands of clones, with 85% to 90% observed a single time. This sample comprised peripheral blood, obtained 28 days after the second AZD1222 dose. These receptors came from an adult who received the AZD1222 COVID-19 vaccine. Both conserved end residues are part of each CDR3. D genes are given only for firm matches. Size is stated for part of the rows, as once, few or many counts, or as a class when the clone is expanded.

14,TRBV20-1,TRBJ1-5,NA,few,CSASISGSNQPQHF,TGCAGTGCTAGTATAAGTGGGAGCAATCAGCCCCAGCATTTT
15,TRBV18,TRBJ1-5,TRBD1,NA,CASSPGQGRNQPQHF,TGTGCCAGCTCACCCGGACAGGGGCGCAATCAGCCCCAGCATTTT
13,TRBV19,TRBJ1-1,NA,NA,CASSRMVGTEAFF,TGTGCCAGTAGCCGGATGGTGGGCACTGAAGCTTTCTTT
16,TRBV7-2,TRBJ1-1,NA,NA,CASTLVRGLVNTEAFF,TGTGCCAGCACCCTAGTCAGAGGGTTGGTCAACACTGAAGCTTTCTTT
14,TRBV10-1,TRBJ2-7,NA,NA,CASSTRESSYEQYF,TGCGCCAGCAGTACCAGGGAGAGCTCCTACGAGCAGTACTTC
14,TRBV15,TRBJ1-1,TRBD1,NA,CATSGTTGRTEAFF,TGTGCCACCAGTGGGACGACAGGGCGCACTGAAGCTTTCTTT